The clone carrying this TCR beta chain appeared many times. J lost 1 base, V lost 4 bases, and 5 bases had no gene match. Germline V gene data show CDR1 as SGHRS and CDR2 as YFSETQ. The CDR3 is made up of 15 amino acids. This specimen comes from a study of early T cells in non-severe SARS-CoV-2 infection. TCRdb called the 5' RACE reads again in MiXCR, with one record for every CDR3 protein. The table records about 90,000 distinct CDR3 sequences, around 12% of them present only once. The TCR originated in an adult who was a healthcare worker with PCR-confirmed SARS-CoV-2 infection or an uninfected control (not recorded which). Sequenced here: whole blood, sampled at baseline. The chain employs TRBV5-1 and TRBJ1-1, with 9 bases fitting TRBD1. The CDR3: CASSGGTGPNTEAFF. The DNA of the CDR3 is TGCGCCAGCAGCGGAGGGACAGGGCCGAACACTGAAGCTTTCTTT.